The 9 T cell receptor beta chains below were found in one sample sequenced in a study of preoperative IRX-2 immunotherapy in early breast cancer. Sample treatment: preoperative locoregional IRX-2 cytokine immunotherapy. TCRdb's copy holds only in-frame clones and misses some; the assay was immunoSEQ multiplex PCR. This table has about 33,000 clones, roughly 90% appearing once. The sample consisted of tumor tissue, taken after IRX-2 immunotherapy. The receptors stem from a human donor with breast cancer.

The V gene is TRBV28, the J gene TRBJ1-1, with D possibly matching TRBD1 (5 bases). Deletions cut 6 bases from V and 6 bases from J, with 20 bases between. CDR1 MDHEN and CDR2 SYDVKM come from the germline V gene. The CDR3 is made up of 15 amino acids. In nucleotides, the CDR3 is TGTGCCAGCAGCCTCCCGGGACCCAAAGACGCTGAAGCTTTCTTT. This gives the protein CASSLPGPKDAEAFF.

The J gene is TRBJ2-7, the V gene TRBV5-1; D could derive from TRBD1 or TRBD2 (5 bases each). This CDR3 is 16 amino acids long. CDR1 is SGHRS, CDR2 YFSETQ, per germline. V was trimmed by 0 bases and J by 3 bases, leaving 16 bases between them. Written as DNA, the CDR3 is TGCGCCAGCAGCTTGGCACGGGGCAGCGCAAGCTACGAGCAGTACTTC. Its protein is CASSLARGSASYEQYF.

This clone was observed a handful of times. The chain employs TRBV6-1 and TRBJ1-1; D gene unclear. The CDR3 has 13 amino acids. Trimming removed 1 base from V and 4 bases from J, with 7 bases in between. The V gene's germline CDR1 is MNHNS and CDR2 SASEGT. The CDR3, as DNA: TGTGCCAGCAGTGAAGGGGGTGTCACTGAAGCTTTCTTT. It codes for CASSEGGVTEAFF.

The chain uses TRBV1 and TRBJ1-5; the DNA was not compared with TRBD1, the D call given in the table. TRBV1 is an annotated pseudogene. The CDR3 runs 12 residues. CDR3 sequence: CASSQGQGPQHF. Here the CDR3 DNA reads TGCGCCAGCAGCCAAGGTCAGGGGCCCCAGCATTTT.

The gene calls are TRBV6-8 and TRBJ2-3, with TRBD2 identical over 14 bases. Germline CDR1 reads MNHGY; CDR2 reads SAAAGT. The CDR3 is 19 amino acids. V lost 0 bases and J lost 2; bases outside the gene matches: 7. CDR3 DNA sequence: TGTGCCAGCAGTTACTCAGACGGACTAGCGGGGGGAAACACAGATACGCAGTATTTT. Its translation: CASSYSDGLAGGNTDTQYF.

This chain uses TRBV19 with TRBJ1-1; D unresolved. The V end was cut by 0 bases, the J end by 1 base, with 12 bases between. CDR1 LNHDA and CDR2 SQIVND come from the germline V gene (reference sequence). The CDR3 length is 16 residues. The chain's CDR3 is CASSIDRPRQNTEAFF. Written as DNA, the CDR3 is TGTGCCAGTAGTATAGATCGCCCCAGGCAGAACACTGAAGCTTTCTTT.

The CDR3 nucleotides are TGTGCCAGCAGCCTTGGAGGGGGATGGAGTCAGCCCCAGCATTTT. Residues: CASSLGGGWSQPQHF. The V and J genes are TRBV11-3 and TRBJ1-5; TRBD1 is a possible D gene (6 bases). Germline V gene sequence: CDR1 SGHNT, CDR2 YENEEA. The CDR3 totals 15 residues. Trimming stripped 5 bases from V and 6 bases from J, with 17 bases between. Using reference TRBV11-3 and TRBJ1-5 for the parts outside the CDR3, the full variable domain is EAGVVQSPRYKIIEKKQPVAFWCNPISGHNTLYWYLQNLGQGPELLIRYENEEAVDDSQLPKDRFSAERLKGVDSTLKIQPAELGDSAVYLCASSLGGGWSQPQHFGDGTRLSIL.

V is TRBV6-8 and J is TRBJ1-3; D unresolved. This CDR3 has 15 residues. CDR1 MNHGY and CDR2 SAAAGT come from the germline V gene. Trimming took 7 bases from V and 4 from J, leaving 17 bases between them. The CDR3 nucleotides read TGTGCCAGCACCCACGGTCGCAGAAGGGGAAACACCATATATTTT. It encodes CASTHGRRRGNTIYF.

This clone has just one count. The rearrangement links TRBV12-2 to TRBJ2-7; TRBD2, the table's D call, lacks a check against the DNA. TRBV12-2 is tagged as a pseudogene. The CDR3 has 16 residues. The CDR3: CASRTILAGGKNEQYV. The CDR3 DNA sequence: TGTGCAAGTCGCACGATCCTAGCGGGGGGTAAAAACGAGCAGTACGTC.